The 14 T cell receptor beta chains below come from one sample, sequenced in a study of blood T cell repertoires in COVID-19. The repertoire was sequenced with immunoSEQ multiplex PCR; TCRdb's copy has only in-frame clones and lacks some. The table records about 410,000 clones, roughly 88% of them present only once. The specimen was PBMCs or T cells enriched from blood (not recorded which). The receptors stem from a man between 18 and 35 years old who had recovered from COVID-19.

This clone was detected once. The CDR3 region has the DNA TGTGCCAGCAGTACGCGCGGAGAGGGCACAGATACGCAGTATTTT. It is translated as CASSTRGEGTDTQYF. The chain uses TRBV28 and TRBJ2-3; D ambiguous. Germline V CDR1 and CDR2: MDHEN, SYDVKM. This CDR3 has 15 amino acids. V lost 5 bases and J 1 base, leaving 13 bases between the germline ends.

CDR3: CASSPDRVAWEPQHF. In DNA, the CDR3 is TGTGCCAGTAGTCCGGACAGGGTAGCATGGGAGCCCCAGCATTTT. The J gene is TRBJ1-5, the V gene TRBV19, with 8 bases aligning to TRBD1. This CDR3 is built from 15 residues. V shed 5 bases, J shed 8 bases, and the junction held 11 bases outside the gene matches. Germline V gene data show CDR1 as LNHDA and CDR2 as SQIVND (reference sequence).

In this sample, this clone turned up once. The chain joins TRBV27 to TRBJ1-2, with D tentatively TRBD1 (6 bases). The CDR3 is 15 residues long. V dropped 4 bases and J dropped 8 bases, with 20 bases sitting between them. Looked up from germline, CDR1 is MNHEY and CDR2 is SMNVEV (reference sequence). In DNA, the CDR3 is TGTGCCAGCAGTTCGTCCGGGACACTGTGGGAAGGCTACACCTTC. This translates into CASSSSGTLWEGYTF.

In regard to this clone: The identical CDR3 is also encoded by other nucleotide sequences in the sample. The chain combines TRBV28 with TRBJ2-7, with 13 nucleotides matching TRBD2. Germline-derived CDR1 and CDR2 are MDHEN and SYDVKM. The CDR3 is made up of 15 amino acids. V shed 5 bases, J shed 2 bases, and the junction held 3 bases outside the gene matches. This CDR3 is CASSPGTSGTYEQYF. The CDR3 DNA sequence: TGTGCCAGCAGTCCCGGGACTAGCGGGACCTACGAGCAGTACTTC.

The rearrangement joins TRBV5-6 to TRBJ2-1; D uncertain. From germline, CDR1 is SGHDT and CDR2 YYEEEE. The CDR3 extends over 15 amino acids. V lost 4 bases and J lost 5, with 16 bases in between. The CDR3 DNA reads as TGTGCCAGCAGCCCTCCGGGTCCCCCTAACAATGAGCAGTTCTTC. This codes for CASSPPGPPNNEQFF.

The chain employs TRBV5-1 and TRBJ2-5; D possibly corresponds to TRBD1 (6 bases). CDR1 and CDR2 from the germline V gene are SGHRS and YFSETQ. The CDR3 sequence is 14 residues long. Trimming cost V 4 bases and J 5 bases, with 15 bases left between them. The CDR3 loop reads CASSDPPGAETQYF. In nucleotides, the CDR3 is TGCGCCAGCAGCGACCCCCCAGGGGCCGAGACCCAGTACTTC. Using reference TRBV5-1 and TRBJ2-5 for the parts outside the CDR3, the full variable domain is KAGVTQTPRYLIKTRGQQVTLSCSPISGHRSVSWYQQTPGQGLQFLFEYFSETQRNKGNFPGRFSGRQFSNSRSEMNVSTLELGDSALYLCASSDPPGAETQYFGPGTRLLVL.

V gene TRBV15 combines with J gene TRBJ1-1; D call uncertain. The V and J ends lost 1 base and 7 bases respectively, with 19 bases between them. This CDR3 region has 16 residues. Germline V gene sequence: CDR1 LNHNV, CDR2 YYDKDF (reference sequence). This CDR3 is CATSRARAQRTNEAFF. The CDR3 DNA is TGTGCCACCAGCAGAGCTCGAGCCCAACGAACCAATGAAGCTTTCTTT.

This chain joins TRBV12-5 and TRBJ1-5, with 8 bases identical to TRBD1. The germline V gene has CDR1 LGHNT and CDR2 FRNRAP. J lost 2 bases, V lost 0 bases, and 6 bases had no gene match. The CDR3 loop spans 17 amino acids. CDR3 in DNA: TGTGCTAGTGGTTTGGTATCGTGGGGACAGGGCAATCAGCCCCAGCATTTT. Translating it yields CASGLVSWGQGNQPQHF.

The chain couples TRBV27 to TRBJ2-1, with D perhaps matching TRBD2 (5 bases). The germline V gene encodes CDR1 MNHEY and CDR2 SMNVEV (reference sequence). Trimming shortened V by 3 bases and J by 6 bases, and 15 bases separated the two germline ends. CDR3 length: 15 amino acids. Here the CDR3 reads CASSFSVAPGNEQFF. CDR3 coding DNA: TGTGCCAGCAGTTTTAGCGTGGCCCCGGGCAATGAGCAGTTCTTC.

The V and J genes are TRBV28 and TRBJ1-2; 7 bases align to TRBD1. This CDR3 contains 13 residues. CDR1 and CDR2 from the germline V gene are MDHEN and SYDVKM. V lost 10 bases and J lost 5; bases outside the gene matches: 10. DNA for the CDR3: TGTGCCATCCCCGGGGGCAGGGGGTATGGCTACACCTTC. Its protein is CAIPGGRGYGYTF.

The rearrangement joins TRBV15 to TRBJ1-2; 7 positions match TRBD1. The length of the CDR3 is 15 residues. Trimming took 0 bases from V and 2 from J; bases not matched to a gene: 3. CDR1 and CDR2 (germline): LNHNV, YYDKDF (reference sequence). CDR3 in DNA: TGTGCCACCAGCAGAGAGCAGGGGGTGAACTATGGCTACACCTTC. Encoded protein: CATSREQGVNYGYTF.

This clone appeared a few times. Here the CDR3 DNA reads TGTGCCAGCAGCTTAGGGGGACAGGAGTCCTACGAGCAGTACTTC. This encodes CASSLGGQESYEQYF. The chain carries TRBV7-9 and TRBJ2-7; TRBD1 matches 8 bases. Trimming cost V 1 base and J 1 base; bases outside gene matches: 3. This CDR3 comprises 15 residues. The germline gives CDR1 SEHNR, CDR2 FQNEAQ (reference sequence).

This rearrangement joins TRBV18 to TRBJ2-3, with TRBD2 matching 12 bases. The germline CDR1 and CDR2 sequences are KGHSH and LQKENI. This CDR3 is built from 15 residues. The junction had 2 bases not matched to a gene; V was cut back by 1 base and J by 6 bases. The CDR3 loop is CASSPRLAGADTQYF. Here the CDR3 DNA reads TGTGCCAGCTCACCACGACTAGCGGGGGCGGATACGCAGTATTTT.

The chain uses TRBV18 and TRBJ1-3; D is perhaps TRBD1 (5 bases). Germline V gene sequence: CDR1 KGHSH, CDR2 LQKENI. The CDR3 sequence is 16 residues long. The V end lost 3 bases, the J end lost 0 bases, and 12 bases lay between the germline ends. The DNA of the CDR3 is TGTGCCAGCTCACCGATGGGACTCACCTCTGGAAACACCATATATTTT. This codes for CASSPMGLTSGNTIYF.